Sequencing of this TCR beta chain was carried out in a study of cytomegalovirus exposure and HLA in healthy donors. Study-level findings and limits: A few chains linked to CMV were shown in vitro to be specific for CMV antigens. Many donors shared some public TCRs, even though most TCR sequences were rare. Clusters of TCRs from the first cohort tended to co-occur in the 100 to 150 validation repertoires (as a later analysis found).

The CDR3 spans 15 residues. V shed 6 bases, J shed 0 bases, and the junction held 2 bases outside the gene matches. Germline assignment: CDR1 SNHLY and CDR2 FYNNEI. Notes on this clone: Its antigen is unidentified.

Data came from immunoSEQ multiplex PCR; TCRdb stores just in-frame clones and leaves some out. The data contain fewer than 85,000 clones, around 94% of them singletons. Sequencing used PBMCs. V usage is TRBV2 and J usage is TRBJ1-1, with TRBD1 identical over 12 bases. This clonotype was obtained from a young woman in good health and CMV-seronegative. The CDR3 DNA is TGTGCCAGCAGGGGACAGGGGGCCGTGAACACTGAAGCTTTCTTT. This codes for CASRGQGAVNTEAFF.